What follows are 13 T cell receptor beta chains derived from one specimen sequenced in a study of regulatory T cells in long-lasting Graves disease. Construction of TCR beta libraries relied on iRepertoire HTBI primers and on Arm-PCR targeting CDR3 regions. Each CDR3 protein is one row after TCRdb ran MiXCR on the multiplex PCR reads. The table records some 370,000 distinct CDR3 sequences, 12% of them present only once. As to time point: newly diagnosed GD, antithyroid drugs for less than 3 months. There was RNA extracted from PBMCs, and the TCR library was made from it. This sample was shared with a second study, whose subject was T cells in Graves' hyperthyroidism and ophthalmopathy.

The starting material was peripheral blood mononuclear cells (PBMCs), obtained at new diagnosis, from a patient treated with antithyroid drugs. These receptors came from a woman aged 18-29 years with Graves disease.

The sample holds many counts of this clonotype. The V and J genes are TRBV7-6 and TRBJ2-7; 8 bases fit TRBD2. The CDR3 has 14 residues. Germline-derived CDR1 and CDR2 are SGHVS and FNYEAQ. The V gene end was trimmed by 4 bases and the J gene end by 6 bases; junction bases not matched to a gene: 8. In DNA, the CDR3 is TGTGCCAGCAGCTCGGGACTAGTTGCCGGCGAGCAGTACTTC. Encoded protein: CASSSGLVAGEQYF.

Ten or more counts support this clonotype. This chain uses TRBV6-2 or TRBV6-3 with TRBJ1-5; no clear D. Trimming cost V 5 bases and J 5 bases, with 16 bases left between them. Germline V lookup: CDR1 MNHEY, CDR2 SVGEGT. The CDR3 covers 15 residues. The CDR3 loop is CASSPLGIGDQPQHF. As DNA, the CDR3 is TGTGCCAGCAGTCCTCTGGGCATTGGGGATCAGCCCCAGCATTTT.

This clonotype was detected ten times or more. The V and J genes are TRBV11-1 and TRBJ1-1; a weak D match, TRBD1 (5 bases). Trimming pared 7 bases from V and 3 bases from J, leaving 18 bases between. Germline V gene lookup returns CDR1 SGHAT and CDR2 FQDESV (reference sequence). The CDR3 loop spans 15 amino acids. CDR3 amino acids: CASIPRGGTYTEAFF. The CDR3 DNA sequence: TGTGCCAGCATCCCCCGGGGCGGGACTTACACTGAAGCTTTCTTT.

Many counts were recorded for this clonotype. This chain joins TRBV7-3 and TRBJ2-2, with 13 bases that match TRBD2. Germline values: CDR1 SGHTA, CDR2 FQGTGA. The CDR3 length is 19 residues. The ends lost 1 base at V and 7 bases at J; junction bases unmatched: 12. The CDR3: CASSLRPTTSGRFGGELFF. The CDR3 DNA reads TGTGCCAGCAGCTTAAGGCCCACGACTAGCGGGAGGTTCGGCGGGGAGCTGTTTTTT. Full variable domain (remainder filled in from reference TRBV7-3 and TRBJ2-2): GAGVSQTPSNKVTEKGKYVELRCDPISGHTALYWYRQSLGQGPEFLIYFQGTGAADDSGLPNDRFFAVRPEGSVSTLKIQRTERGDSAVYLCASSLRPTTSGRFGGELFFGEGSRLTVL.

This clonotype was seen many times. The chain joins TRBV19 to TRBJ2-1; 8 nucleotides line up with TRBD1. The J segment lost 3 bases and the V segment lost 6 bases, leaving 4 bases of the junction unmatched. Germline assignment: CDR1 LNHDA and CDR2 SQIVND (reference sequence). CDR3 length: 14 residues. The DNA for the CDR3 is TGTGCCAGTAGGAGACAGGGGCTCTACAATGAGCAGTTCTTC. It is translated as CASRRQGLYNEQFF.

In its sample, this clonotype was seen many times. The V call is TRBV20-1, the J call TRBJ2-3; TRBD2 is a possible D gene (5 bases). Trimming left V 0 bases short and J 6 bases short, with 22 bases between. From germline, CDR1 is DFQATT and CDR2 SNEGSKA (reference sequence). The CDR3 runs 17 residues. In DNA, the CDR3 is TGCAGTGCTAGAGACCTACTGGAAGGGAGTCACACGGATACGCAGTATTTT. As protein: CSARDLLEGSHTDTQYF.

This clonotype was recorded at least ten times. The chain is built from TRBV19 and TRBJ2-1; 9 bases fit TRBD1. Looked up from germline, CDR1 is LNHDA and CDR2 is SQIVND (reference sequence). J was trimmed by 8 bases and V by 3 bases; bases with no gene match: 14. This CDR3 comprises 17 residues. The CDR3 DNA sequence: TGTGCCAGTAGTATTAGGAAGGTGGACAGGGGCGGCGATGAGCAGTTCTTC. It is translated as CASSIRKVDRGGDEQFF.

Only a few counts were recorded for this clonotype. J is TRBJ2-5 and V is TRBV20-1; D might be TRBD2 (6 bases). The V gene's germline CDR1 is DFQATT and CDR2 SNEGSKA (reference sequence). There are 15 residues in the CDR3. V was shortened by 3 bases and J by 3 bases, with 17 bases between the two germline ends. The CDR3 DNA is TGCAGTGCTAGGGACTTGGGACTGAGCGAAGAGACCCAGTACTTC. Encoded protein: CSARDLGLSEETQYF.

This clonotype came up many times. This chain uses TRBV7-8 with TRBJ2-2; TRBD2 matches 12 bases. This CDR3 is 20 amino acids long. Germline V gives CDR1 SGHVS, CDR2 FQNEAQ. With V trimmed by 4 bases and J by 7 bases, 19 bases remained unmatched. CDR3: CASSSERLAGGPIKGGELFF. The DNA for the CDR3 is TGTGCCAGCAGCTCCGAGCGGCTAGCGGGAGGGCCCATCAAGGGCGGGGAGCTGTTTTTT.

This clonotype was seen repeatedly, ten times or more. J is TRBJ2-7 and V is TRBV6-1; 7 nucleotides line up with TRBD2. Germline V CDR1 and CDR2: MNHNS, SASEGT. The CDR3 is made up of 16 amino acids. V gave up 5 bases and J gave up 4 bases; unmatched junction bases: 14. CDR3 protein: CASSSITSALTYEQYF. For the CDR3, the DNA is TGTGCCAGCAGTAGCATTACTAGCGCCTTGACTTACGAGCAGTACTTC.

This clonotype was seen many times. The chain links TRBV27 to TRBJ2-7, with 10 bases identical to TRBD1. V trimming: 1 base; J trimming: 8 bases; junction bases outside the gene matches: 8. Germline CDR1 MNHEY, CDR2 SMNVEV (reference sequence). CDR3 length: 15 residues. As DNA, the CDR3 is TGTGCCAGCAGTTTATATGACAGGGGGCAATCAAAGCAGTACTTC. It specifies CASSLYDRGQSKQYF.

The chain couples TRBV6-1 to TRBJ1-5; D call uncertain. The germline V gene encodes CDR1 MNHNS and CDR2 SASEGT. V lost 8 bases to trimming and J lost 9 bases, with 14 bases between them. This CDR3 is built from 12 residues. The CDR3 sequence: CASREGFGPQHF. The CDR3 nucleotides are TGTGCCAGCCGGGAAGGTTTTGGGCCCCAGCATTTT.

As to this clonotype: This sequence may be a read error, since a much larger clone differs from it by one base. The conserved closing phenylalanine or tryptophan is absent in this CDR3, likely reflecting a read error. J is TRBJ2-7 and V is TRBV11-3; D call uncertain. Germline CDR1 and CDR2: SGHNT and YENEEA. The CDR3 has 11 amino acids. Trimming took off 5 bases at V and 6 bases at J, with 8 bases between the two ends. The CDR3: CASSPEIEQYL. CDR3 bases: TGTGCCAGCAGCCCCGAGATCGAGCAGTACCTC.